This TCR beta chain was captured by sequencing in a study of cytomegalovirus exposure and HLA in healthy donors (dated by TCRdb to 2015 to 2018). Regarding the study in general: The 666 repertoires of the first cohort and the approximately 130 validation repertoires were produced on the same platform, according to a later analysis. To predict cytomegalovirus infection status, the study brought together high-throughput TCR immunosequencing, statistical association of individual TCRs with disease status, and machine learning. The study was designed to test whether signatures of past pathogen exposure could be identified by cataloging public T cell receptors. A separate validation cohort of roughly 130 different subjects was used in addition to the 666-subject first cohort. Overall results and qualifications from the work: While some public TCRs were present in many individuals, most TCR sequences turned up only very rarely across donors. The validation cohort had no HLA typing available for a later analysis, so co-occurrence within that cohort was assessed over all 130 or so repertoires. The study listed 164 TCR beta chains as associated with cytomegalovirus. Cytomegalovirus status was reported to be diagnosed by the classifier with high specificity and sensitivity in both the original and validation cohorts. According to the authors, the approach could potentially be generalized to other disease states and immunological phenotypes. Of the cluster scores, roughly 95% were above 0 in a later analysis, which found that TCRs clustered in the first cohort also tended to co-occur in the 120 validation repertoires. Three of the identified cytomegalovirus-associated TCR beta chains were confirmed in vitro to be specific for cytomegalovirus antigens.

Trimming takes 8 bases off V and 8 bases off J; junction bases not matched to a gene: 15. The CDR1 and CDR2 encoded by the germline V gene are SGHAT and FQNNGV. The CDR3 runs 16 amino acids, cysteine and phenylalanine included. The only DNA kept is the CDR3, 48 bases in frame from the first base. The donors belonged to the validation cohort of about 120 subjects, which was separate from the 666-subject first cohort. The library was made by the immunoSEQ multiplex PCR assay. On the study's bioinformatics: To diagnose cytomegalovirus status from the catalog of TCR beta chain sequences, a statistical classification framework was built. TCRdb took this table from immuneACCESS and kept in-frame rearrangements with V and J called. Such tables lack part of the clones; where checked against another copy, unresolved V genes explain under half of the gap, and the rest is unexplained. V and J calls and clone size are those listed in that table; D and trimming were worked out from the DNA. The sample yields about 220,000 clones; about 83% were counted once. Of the sample, 2.5% to 3% falls within the top ten clones.

Details on this clone: Its antigen is not yet known. Base quality data are lacking; no much larger clone is found one base away.

This sequence originates from a man aged 18 to 30 in good health and CMV-seronegative. The rearranged chain carries TRBV11-2 and TRBJ1-6; TRBD1 lines up with 7 middle nucleotides. Input material: PBMCs. Here is the DNA: TGTGCCAGCCCGGGACAGCGTCTGTTCCTGGATTCACCCCTCCACTTT. This is translated as CASPGQRLFLDSPLHF.